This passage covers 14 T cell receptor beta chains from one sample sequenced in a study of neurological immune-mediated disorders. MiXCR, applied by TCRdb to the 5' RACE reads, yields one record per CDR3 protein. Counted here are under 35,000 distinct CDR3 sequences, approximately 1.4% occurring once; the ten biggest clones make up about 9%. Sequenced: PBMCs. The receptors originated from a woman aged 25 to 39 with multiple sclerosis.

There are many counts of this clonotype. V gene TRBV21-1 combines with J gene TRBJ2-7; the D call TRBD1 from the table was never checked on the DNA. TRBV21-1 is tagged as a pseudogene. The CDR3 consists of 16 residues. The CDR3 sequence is CASSKPRTGDSYEQYF. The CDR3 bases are TGTGCCAGCAGCAAACCACGGACAGGGGACTCCTACGAGCAGTACTTC.

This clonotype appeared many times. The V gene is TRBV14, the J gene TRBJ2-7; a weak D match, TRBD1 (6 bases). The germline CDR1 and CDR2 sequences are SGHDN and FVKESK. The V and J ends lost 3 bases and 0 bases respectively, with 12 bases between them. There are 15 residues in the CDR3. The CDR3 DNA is TGTGCCAGCAGCCACCCGGACAGAGGCTCCTACGAGCAGTACTTC. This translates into CASSHPDRGSYEQYF.

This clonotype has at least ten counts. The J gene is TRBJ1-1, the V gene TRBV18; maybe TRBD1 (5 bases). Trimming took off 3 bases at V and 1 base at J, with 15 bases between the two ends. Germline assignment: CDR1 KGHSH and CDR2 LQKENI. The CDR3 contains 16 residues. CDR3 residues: CASSPRKGPSNTEAFF. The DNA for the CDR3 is TGTGCCAGCTCACCTCGAAAGGGGCCTTCGAACACTGAAGCTTTCTTT.

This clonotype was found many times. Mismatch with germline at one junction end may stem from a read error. In DNA form, the CDR3 reads TGCGCCAGCAGCCTTCGGAACCAGGTCTTC. Its translation: CASSLRNQVF. This sequence joins TRBV4-3 and TRBJ2-1; D is undetermined. The CDR3 has 10 amino acids. Germline V CDR1 and CDR2: LGHNA, YSLEER.

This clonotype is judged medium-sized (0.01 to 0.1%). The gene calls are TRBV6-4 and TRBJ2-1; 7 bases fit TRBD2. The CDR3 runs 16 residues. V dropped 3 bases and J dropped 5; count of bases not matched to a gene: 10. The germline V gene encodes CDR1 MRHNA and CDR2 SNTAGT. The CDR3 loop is CASSEVAEGGDNEQFF. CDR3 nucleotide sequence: TGTGCCAGCAGTGAAGTTGCGGAGGGAGGGGACAATGAGCAGTTCTTC.

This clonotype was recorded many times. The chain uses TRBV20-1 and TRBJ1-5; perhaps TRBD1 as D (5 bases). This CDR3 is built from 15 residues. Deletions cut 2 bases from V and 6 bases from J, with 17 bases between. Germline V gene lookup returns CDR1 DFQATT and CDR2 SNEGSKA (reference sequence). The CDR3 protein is CSARREGPLPQPQHF. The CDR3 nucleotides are TGCAGTGCTAGAAGGGAGGGGCCTCTCCCTCAGCCCCAGCATTTT.

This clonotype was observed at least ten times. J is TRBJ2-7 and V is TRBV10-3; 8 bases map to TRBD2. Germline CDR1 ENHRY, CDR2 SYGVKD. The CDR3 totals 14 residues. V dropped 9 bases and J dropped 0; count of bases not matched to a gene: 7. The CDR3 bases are TGTGCCATATGGGCGGGGGGTTACTCCTACGAGCAGTACTTC. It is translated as CAIWAGGYSYEQYF.

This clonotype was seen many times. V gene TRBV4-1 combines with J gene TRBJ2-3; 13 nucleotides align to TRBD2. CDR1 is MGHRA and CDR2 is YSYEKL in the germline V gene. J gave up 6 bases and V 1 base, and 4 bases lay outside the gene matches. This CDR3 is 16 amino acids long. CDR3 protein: CASSQGPGLAGDTQYF. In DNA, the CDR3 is TGCGCCAGCAGCCAAGGCCCGGGACTAGCGGGGGATACGCAGTATTTT.

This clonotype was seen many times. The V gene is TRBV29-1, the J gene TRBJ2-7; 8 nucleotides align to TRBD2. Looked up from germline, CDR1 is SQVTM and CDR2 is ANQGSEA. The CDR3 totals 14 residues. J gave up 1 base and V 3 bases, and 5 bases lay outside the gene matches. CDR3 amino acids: CSVEVRGASYEQYF. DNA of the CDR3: TGCAGCGTTGAGGTGCGGGGGGCTTCCTACGAGCAGTACTTC.

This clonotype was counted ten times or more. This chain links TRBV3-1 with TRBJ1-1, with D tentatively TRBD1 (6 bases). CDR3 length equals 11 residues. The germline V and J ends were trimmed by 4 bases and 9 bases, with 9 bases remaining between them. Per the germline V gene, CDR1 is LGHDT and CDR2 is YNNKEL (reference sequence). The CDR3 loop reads CASSRGQQAFF. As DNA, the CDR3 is TGTGCCAGCAGCCGCGGACAGCAAGCTTTCTTT. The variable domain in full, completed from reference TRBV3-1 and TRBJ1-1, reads DTAVSQTPKYLVTQMGNDKSIKCEQNLGHDTMYWYKQDSKKFLKIMFSYNNKELIINETVPNRFSPKSPDKAHLNLHINSLELGDSAVYFCASSRGQQAFFGQGTRLTVV.

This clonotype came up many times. CDR3 sequence reads: CASTVQGSTEAFF. CDR3 coding DNA: TGTGCCAGCACCGTACAGGGGAGCACTGAAGCTTTCTTT. The J gene is TRBJ1-1, the V gene TRBV12-3 or TRBV12-4; 7 bases are a match to TRBD1. This CDR3 comprises 13 residues. Trimming cost V 7 bases and J 4 bases; bases outside gene matches: 6.

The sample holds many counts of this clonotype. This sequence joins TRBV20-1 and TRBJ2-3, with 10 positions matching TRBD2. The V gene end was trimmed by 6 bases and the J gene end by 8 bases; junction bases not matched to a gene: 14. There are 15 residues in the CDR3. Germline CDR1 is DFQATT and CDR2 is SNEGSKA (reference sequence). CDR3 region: CSAGRRAGGPGTQYF. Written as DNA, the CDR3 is TGCAGTGCCGGTCGTCGAGCGGGGGGGCCTGGTACGCAGTATTTT.

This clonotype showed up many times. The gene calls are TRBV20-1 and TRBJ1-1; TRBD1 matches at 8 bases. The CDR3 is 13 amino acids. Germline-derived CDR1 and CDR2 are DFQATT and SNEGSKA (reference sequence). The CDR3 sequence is CLSDRGVVTEAFF. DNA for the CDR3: TGCCTGAGTGACAGGGGCGTTGTCACTGAAGCTTTCTTT.

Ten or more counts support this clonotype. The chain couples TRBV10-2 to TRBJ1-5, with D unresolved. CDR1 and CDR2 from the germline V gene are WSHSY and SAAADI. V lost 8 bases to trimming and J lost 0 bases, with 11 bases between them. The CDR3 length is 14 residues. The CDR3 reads CASGQLNSNQPQHF. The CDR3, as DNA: TGCGCCAGCGGGCAGCTAAATAGCAATCAGCCCCAGCATTTT.